This TCR beta chain emerged from a study of T cells in Graves' hyperthyroidism and ophthalmopathy. Study-wide findings and caveats: In blood, most of the thyroid clonotypes expanded above 0.001 were also present.

Amplified TCR beta CDR3 regions derived from RNA transcripts. Using the HTBI primer set, a first-round RT-PCR was run on the TCR CDR3. TCRdb reanalysed the multiplex PCR reads using MiXCR and keeps one entry per CDR3 protein. The table has a few hundred thousand distinct CDR3 sequences, 14% to 15% seen once; the top ten hold about 31%. After removal of 11 bases from V and 2 bases from J, the junction contained 8 bases not matched to a gene. Germline V lookup: CDR1 MNHNS, CDR2 SASEGT. The CDR3 contains 13 residues. This clonotype was detected a few times. Its specificity is unknown. The PBMCs were taken from about 9.7 ml of fresh peripheral blood.

The sequence was collected from a young woman with Graves' hyperthyroidism. Material: blood. The gene calls are TRBV6-1 and TRBJ1-2, with 7 bases fitting TRBD1. The chain's CDR3 is CAARDSLNYGYTF. The DNA of the CDR3 is TGTGCCGCTCGGGACAGTTTGAACTATGGCTACACCTTC.